The clone carrying this T cell receptor beta chain was recorded once. Its antigen is undetermined. This sample is part of a study of T cells after yellow fever vaccination. Study results and limitations: Clones from primary vaccination mostly reappeared after the booster (around 96% CD4, around 90% CD8). Abundant clonotypes from the bulk population could have been carried over as contaminants into FACS-sorted repertoires.

In germline, CDR1 is SGHRS, CDR2 YFSETQ. The CDR3 runs 14 residues. Between the trimmed V and J ends, which lost 6 bases and 1 base, there was a span of 13 bases. Researchers made TCR cDNA using 5'RACE template switching, and this step added a universal primer site and UMIs. TCRdb fed the 5' RACE reads into MiXCR, producing one record per CDR3 protein. The data show 200,000 to 300,000 distinct CDR3 sequences, roughly 13% seen once. The specimen was CD4+ T cells sorted from PBMCs, collected 45 days after the yellow fever booster vaccination. The V and J genes are TRBV5-1 and TRBJ2-5; possible D gene TRBD2, 6 bases. This clonotype originated in a young man who received the YFV17D yellow fever vaccine. The CDR3 sequence is CASTPGTFQETQYF. The DNA for the CDR3 is TGCGCCAGCACCCCCGGGACTTTCCAAGAGACCCAGTACTTC.